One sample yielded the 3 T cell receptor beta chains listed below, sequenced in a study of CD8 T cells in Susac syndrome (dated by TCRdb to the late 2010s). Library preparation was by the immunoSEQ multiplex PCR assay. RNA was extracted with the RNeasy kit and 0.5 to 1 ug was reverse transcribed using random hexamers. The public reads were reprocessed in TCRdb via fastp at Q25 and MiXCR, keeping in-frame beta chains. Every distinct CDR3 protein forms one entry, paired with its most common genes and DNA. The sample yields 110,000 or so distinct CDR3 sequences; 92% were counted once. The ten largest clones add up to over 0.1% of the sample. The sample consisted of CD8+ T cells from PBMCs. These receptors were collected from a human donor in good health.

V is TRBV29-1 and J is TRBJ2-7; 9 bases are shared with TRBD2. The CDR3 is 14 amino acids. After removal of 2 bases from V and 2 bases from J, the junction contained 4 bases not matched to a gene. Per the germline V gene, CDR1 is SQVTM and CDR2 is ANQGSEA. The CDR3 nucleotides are TGCAGCGTTGAATTTTCTAGCGGGACCTACGAGCAGTACTTC. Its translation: CSVEFSSGTYEQYF.

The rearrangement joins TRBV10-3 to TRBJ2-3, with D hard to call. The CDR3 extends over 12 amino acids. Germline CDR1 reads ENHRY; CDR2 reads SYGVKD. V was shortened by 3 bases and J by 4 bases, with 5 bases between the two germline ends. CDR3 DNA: TGTGCCATCAGTGATGGGTCAGATACGCAGTATTTT. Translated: CAISDGSDTQYF.

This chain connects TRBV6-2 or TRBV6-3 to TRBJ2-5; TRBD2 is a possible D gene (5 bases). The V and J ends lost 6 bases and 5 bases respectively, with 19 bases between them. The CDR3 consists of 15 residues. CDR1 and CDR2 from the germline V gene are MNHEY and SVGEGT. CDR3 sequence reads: CASSGGRGPGETQYF. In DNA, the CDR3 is TGTGCCAGCAGCGGCGGCCGAGGGCCGGGGGAGACCCAGTACTTC.